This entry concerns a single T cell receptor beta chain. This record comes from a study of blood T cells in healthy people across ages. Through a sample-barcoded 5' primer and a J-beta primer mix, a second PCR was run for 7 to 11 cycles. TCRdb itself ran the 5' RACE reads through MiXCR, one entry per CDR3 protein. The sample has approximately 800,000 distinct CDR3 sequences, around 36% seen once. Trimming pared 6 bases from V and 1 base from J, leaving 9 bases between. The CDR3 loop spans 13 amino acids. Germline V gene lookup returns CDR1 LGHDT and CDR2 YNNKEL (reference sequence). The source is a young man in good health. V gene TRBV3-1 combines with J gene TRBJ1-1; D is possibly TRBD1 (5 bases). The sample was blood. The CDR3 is CASRATANTEAFF. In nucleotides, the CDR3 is TGTGCCAGCAGGGCGACAGCGAACACTGAAGCTTTCTTT.